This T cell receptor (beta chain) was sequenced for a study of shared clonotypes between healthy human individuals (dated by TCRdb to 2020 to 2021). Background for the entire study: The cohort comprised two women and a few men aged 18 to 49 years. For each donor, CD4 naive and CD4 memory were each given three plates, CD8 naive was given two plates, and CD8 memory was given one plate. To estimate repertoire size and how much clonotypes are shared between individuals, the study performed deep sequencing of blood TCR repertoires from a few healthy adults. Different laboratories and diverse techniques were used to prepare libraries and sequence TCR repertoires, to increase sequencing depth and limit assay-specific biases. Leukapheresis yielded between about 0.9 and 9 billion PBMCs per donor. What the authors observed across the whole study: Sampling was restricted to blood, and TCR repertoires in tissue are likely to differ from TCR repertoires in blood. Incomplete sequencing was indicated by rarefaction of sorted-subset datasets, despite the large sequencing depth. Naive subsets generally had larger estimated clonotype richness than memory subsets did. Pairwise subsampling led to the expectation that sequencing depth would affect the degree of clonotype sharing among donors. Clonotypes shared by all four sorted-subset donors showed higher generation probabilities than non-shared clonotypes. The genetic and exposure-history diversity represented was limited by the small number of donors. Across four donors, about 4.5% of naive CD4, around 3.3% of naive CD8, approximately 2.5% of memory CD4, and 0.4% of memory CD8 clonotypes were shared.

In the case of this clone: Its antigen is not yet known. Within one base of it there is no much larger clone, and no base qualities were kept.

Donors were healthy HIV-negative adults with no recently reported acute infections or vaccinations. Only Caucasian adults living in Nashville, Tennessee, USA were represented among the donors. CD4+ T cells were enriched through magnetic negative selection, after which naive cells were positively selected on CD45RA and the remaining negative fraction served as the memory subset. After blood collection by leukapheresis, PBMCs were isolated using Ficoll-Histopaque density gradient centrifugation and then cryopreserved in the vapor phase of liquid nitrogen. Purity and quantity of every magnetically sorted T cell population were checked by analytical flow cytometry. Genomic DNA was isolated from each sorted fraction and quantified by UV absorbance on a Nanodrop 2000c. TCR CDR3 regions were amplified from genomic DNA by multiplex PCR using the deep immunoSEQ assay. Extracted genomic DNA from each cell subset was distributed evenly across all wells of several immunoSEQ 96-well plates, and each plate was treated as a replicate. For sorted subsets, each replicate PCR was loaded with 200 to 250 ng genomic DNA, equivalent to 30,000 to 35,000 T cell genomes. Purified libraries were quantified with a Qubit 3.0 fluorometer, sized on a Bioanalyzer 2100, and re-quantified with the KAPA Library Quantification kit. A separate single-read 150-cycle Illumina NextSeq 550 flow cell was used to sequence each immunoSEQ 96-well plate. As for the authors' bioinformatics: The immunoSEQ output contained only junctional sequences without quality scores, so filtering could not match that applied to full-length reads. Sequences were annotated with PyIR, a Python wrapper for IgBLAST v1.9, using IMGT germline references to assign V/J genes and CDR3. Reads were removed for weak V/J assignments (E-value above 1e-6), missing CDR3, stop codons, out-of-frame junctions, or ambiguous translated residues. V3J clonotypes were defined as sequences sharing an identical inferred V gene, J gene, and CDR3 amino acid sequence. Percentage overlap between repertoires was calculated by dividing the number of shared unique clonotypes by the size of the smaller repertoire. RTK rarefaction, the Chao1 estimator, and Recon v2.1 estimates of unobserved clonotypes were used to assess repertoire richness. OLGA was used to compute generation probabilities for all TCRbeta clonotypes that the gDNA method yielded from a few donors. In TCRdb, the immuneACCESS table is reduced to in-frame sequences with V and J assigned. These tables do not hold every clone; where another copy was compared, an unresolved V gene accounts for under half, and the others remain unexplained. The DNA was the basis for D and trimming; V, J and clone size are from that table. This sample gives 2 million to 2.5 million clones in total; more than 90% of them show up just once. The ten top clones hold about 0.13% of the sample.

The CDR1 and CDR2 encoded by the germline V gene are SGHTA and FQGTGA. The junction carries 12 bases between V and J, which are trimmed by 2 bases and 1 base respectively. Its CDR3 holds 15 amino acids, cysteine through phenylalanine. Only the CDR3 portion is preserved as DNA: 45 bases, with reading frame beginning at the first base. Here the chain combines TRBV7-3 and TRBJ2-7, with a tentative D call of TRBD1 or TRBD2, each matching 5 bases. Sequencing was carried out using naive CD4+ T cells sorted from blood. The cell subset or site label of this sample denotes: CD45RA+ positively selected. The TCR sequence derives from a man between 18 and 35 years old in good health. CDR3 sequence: CASSLYGGGSYEQYF. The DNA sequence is TGTGCCAGCAGCTTATATGGGGGTGGATCCTACGAGCAGTACTTC.